This paragraph covers one T cell receptor (beta chain) sequence. Its target is unknown. The data are from a study of cytomegalovirus exposure and HLA in healthy donors. Study observations and caveats: Some highly shared sequence variants likely arose as a pipeline artifact. A later analysis linked around 15,000 TCR beta sequences to HLA alleles at 0.05 false discovery rate.

V shed 0 bases and J shed 1 base, with 5 bases lying between them. CDR3 size: 14 residues. Germline-derived CDR1 and CDR2 are SGHNT and YYREEE (reference sequence). Primers included in the PCR were 60 Vbeta and 13 Jbeta primers. Per the study methods: Later work found approximately 87 million unique TCR beta chains, with approximately 12 million shared. The repertoire was sequenced with immunoSEQ multiplex PCR; TCRdb's copy has only in-frame clones and lacks some. V and J calls and clone size are copied from that table; D and trimming were computed from the DNA. The sample lists 150,000 to 200,000 clones; roughly 84% were seen once.

The chain employs TRBV5-4 and TRBJ2-4; tentative D call: TRBD2 (5 bases). The source is a man aged 18-30 years in good health and CMV-seropositive. The sample consisted of PBMCs. The chain's CDR3 is CASSLAGAKNIQYF. The CDR3 nucleotides are TGTGCCAGCAGCTTGGCGGGGGCCAAAAACATTCAGTACTTC.